The sequence of this T cell receptor (beta chain) was determined in a study of T-cell reconstitution after alpha-beta-depleted transplantation in children. The TCRbeta library was prepared with unique molecular identifiers. Each CDR3 protein is one row after TCRdb ran MiXCR on the PCR reads. The sample carries a few hundred thousand distinct CDR3 sequences, 10% recorded once. The CDR3 is 15 amino acids. The V gene end was trimmed by 0 bases and the J gene end by 6 bases; junction bases not matched to a gene: 3. CDR1 is SGHAT and CDR2 is FQNNGV in the germline V gene. The chain couples TRBV11-2 to TRBJ2-1; 9 bases are shared with TRBD1. The sequence derives from a human donor who donated a stem cell graft to a child with acute lymphoblastic leukemia. Sequencing was performed on PBMCs from the stem cell graft donor, taken from the stem cell graft. Written as DNA, the CDR3 is TGTGCCAGCAGCTTAGAACAGGGGGCAAGCAATGAGCAGTTCTTC. Protein product: CASSLEQGASNEQFF.